The clone carrying this T cell receptor (beta chain) was detected once. How the authors handled the data: Estimation of nucleated cell counts was performed using reference gene primer amplification. The assay was immunoSEQ multiplex PCR, and TCRdb's table has in-frame clones only and misses some. The D gene and trimming were derived from the DNA, and the V and J assignments and clone size from that table. The sample yields fewer than 250,000 clones, 83% seen once. Germline V lookup: CDR1 MDHEN, CDR2 SYDVKM. Trimming took 5 bases from V and 4 from J; bases not matched to a gene: 7. The CDR3 length is 15 residues. This specimen comes from a study of blood T cell repertoires in COVID-19. Study-level background: There were acute and convalescent COVID-19 samples, and they came from the United States, Italy and Spain. Nucleic acid was either cDNA or gDNA, and it came from T cells, B-cell-depleted T cells, or PBMCs.

The clonotype originates from a woman aged 50 to 65 with acute or convalescent COVID-19. The chain recombines TRBV28 with TRBJ1-5, with TRBD1 identical over 8 bases. Sequenced sample: peripheral blood. CDR3 sequence reads: CASSIGTGSNQPQHF. CDR3 sequence (DNA): TGTGCCAGCAGTATCGGGACAGGATCAAATCAGCCCCAGCATTTT.